This T cell receptor (beta chain) was recovered during a study of T cells in Graves' hyperthyroidism and ophthalmopathy. About the research overall: Pretreatment peripheral blood was obtained at initial diagnosis. Study-wide points: Before onset, by a median of 6.5 months, the model predicted ophthalmopathy. Among clonotypes expanded in thyroid above 0.001, most were also found in blood.

Uncontrolled infection, other autoimmune disease, pregnancy and lactation each barred patients from inclusion. Amplified regions were TCR beta CDR3 sequences from RNA transcripts. HTBI primers drove first-round RT-PCR of the TCR CDR3. MiXCR was run by TCRdb on the multiplex PCR reads, yielding one entry per CDR3 protein. The sample lists fewer than 700,000 distinct CDR3 sequences; under 20% were seen once. Ten or more counts support this clonotype. What it binds is unknown. The CDR3 runs 14 residues. With 2 bases removed from V and 5 bases from J, the gap between germline ends came to 10 bases. CDR1 and CDR2 from the germline V gene are MNHEY and SMNVEV (reference sequence).

Sequenced: blood. The clonotype originates from a woman under 30 with Graves' ophthalmopathy. This chain joins TRBV27 and TRBJ2-1; D call uncertain. The CDR3 here is CASSLSLVHNEQFF. CDR3 nucleotides: TGTGCCAGCAGTTTAAGCCTAGTGCACAATGAGCAGTTCTTC.